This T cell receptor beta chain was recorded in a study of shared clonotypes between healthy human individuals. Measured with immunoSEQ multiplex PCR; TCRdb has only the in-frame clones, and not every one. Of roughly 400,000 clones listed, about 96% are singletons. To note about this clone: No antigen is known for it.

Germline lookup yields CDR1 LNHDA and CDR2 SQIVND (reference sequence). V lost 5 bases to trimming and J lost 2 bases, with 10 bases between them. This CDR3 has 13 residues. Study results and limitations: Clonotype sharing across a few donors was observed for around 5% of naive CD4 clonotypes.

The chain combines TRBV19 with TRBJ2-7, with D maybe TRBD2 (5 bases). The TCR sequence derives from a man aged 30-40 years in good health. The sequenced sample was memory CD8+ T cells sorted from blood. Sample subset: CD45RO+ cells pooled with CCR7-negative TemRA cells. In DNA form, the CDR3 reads TGTGCCAGTAGTTCAGCCGGGACCTACGAGCAGTACTTC. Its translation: CASSSAGTYEQYF.